These 29 T cell receptor beta chains were all obtained from the same sample, sequenced in a study of T cell changes during pregnancy in multiple sclerosis. Produced via immunoSEQ multiplex PCR; TCRdb's table is partial and in-frame only. The sample comprises 30,000 or so clones, around nine tenths of which are singletons, and about 6.3% rests with the top ten. The sequenced sample was CD8+ T cells from peripheral blood mononuclear cells, obtained before pregnancy. The receptors were gathered from a female donor with multiple sclerosis, enrolled in a pregnancy study.

V usage is TRBV14 and J usage is TRBJ2-1; TRBD2 agrees at 9 bases. Per germline, CDR1 SGHDN and CDR2 FVKESK. The trim removed 3 bases at V and 4 bases at J, leaving 4 bases unmatched. The CDR3 spans 15 residues. The CDR3 region is CASSHPLAGYNEQFF. In DNA, the CDR3 is TGTGCCAGCAGCCATCCACTAGCGGGTTACAATGAGCAGTTCTTC.

V is TRBV15 and J is TRBJ2-3, with D tentatively TRBD2 (6 bases). Germline V gene sequence: CDR1 LNHNV, CDR2 YYDKDF (reference sequence). The CDR3 extends over 15 amino acids. Trimming stripped 2 bases from V and 2 bases from J, with 11 bases between. CDR3 residues: CATSRQGGATDTQYF. The CDR3 nucleotides read TGTGCCACCAGCAGACAGGGCGGGGCCACAGATACGCAGTATTTT.

The V call is TRBV7-9, the J call TRBJ2-5; possibly TRBD1 for D (5 bases). Germline loops: CDR1 SEHNR, CDR2 FQNEAQ (reference sequence). V lost 5 bases and J 2 bases, leaving 9 bases between the germline ends. The CDR3 covers 13 residues. The CDR3 region has the DNA TGTGCCAGCAGCGCGTACAGGCAAGAGACCCAGTACTTC. Its protein is CASSAYRQETQYF.

The chain uses TRBV27 and TRBJ2-3, with D tentatively TRBD2 (6 bases). CDR1 MNHEY and CDR2 SMNVEV come from the germline V gene (reference sequence). The CDR3 consists of 15 residues. Trimming pared 5 bases from V and 1 base from J, leaving 13 bases between. The CDR3 DNA is TGTGCCAGCAGTGCCCGACTAGGGGGCACAGATACGCAGTATTTT. Translating it yields CASSARLGGTDTQYF.

This clone was observed once. The chain combines TRBV7-9 with TRBJ2-3; 16 nucleotides match TRBD2. This CDR3 has 19 amino acids. Germline V gene lookup returns CDR1 SEHNR and CDR2 FQNEAQ (reference sequence). Trimming removed 5 bases from V and 3 bases from J; junction bases left unmatched: 11. This CDR3 is CASSGTGTSGRAWTDTQYF. The CDR3 bases are TGTGCCAGCAGCGGGACCGGGACTAGCGGGAGGGCCTGGACAGATACGCAGTATTTT.

CDR3 sequence reads: CARMWDRNTGELFF. The CDR3 nucleotides are TGTGCCAGGATGTGGGACAGGAACACCGGGGAGCTGTTTTTT. The V and J genes are TRBV5-8 and TRBJ2-2, with TRBD1 identical over 7 bases. The germline V gene has CDR1 SGHTS and CDR2 YDEGEE. The CDR3 has 14 amino acids. J was trimmed by 1 base and V by 8 bases; bases with no gene match: 5.

This clone was seen just once. This chain joins TRBV18 and TRBJ2-7, with a possible D match to TRBD1 (5 bases). Germline CDR1 reads KGHSH; CDR2 reads LQKENI. Trimming removed 3 bases at V and 0 bases at J, with 12 bases between. The CDR3 sequence is 15 residues long. In nucleotides, the CDR3 is TGTGCCAGCTCACCGGAGCCAGGGTACTCCTACGAGCAGTACTTC. Translated, it gives CASSPEPGYSYEQYF.

This chain links TRBV27 with TRBJ2-1; TRBD2 is a possible D gene (5 bases). The V gene lost 6 bases and the J gene lost 9 bases, with 18 bases spanning the gap. The CDR3 sequence is 14 residues long. Germline values: CDR1 MNHEY, CDR2 SMNVEV (reference sequence). CDR3 in DNA: TGTGCCAGCAGCTCCGGGGAGAGGTTTAGTGAGCAGTTCTTC. As protein: CASSSGERFSEQFF.

The chain has TRBV4-2 and TRBJ2-1; D is ambiguous. Germline CDR1 LGHNA, CDR2 YNFKEQ. Trimming removed 0 bases at V and 5 bases at J, with 8 bases between. This CDR3 comprises 14 residues. For the CDR3, the DNA is TGTGCCAGCAGCCAAGAGATCCAGGACAATGAGCAGTTCTTC. It specifies CASSQEIQDNEQFF.

This chain uses TRBV5-5 with TRBJ1-5; TRBD1 matches 9 bases. With 4 bases clipped from V and 6 bases from J, the junction kept 5 bases outside the gene matches. The CDR3 runs 14 residues. CDR1 and CDR2 from the germline V gene are SGHKS and YYEKEE (reference sequence). CDR3 in DNA: TGTGCCAGCAGCATCGGACAGGGGAGTCAGCCCCAGCATTTT. Translated: CASSIGQGSQPQHF.

The chain has TRBV18 and TRBJ2-7; D remains ambiguous. The CDR3 extends over 16 amino acids. The V end lost 6 bases, the J end lost 2 bases, and 20 bases lay between the germline ends. Germline values: CDR1 KGHSH, CDR2 LQKENI. CDR3 sequence: CASSPRTASPTYEQYF. The CDR3 DNA reads TGTGCCAGCTCCCCTCGTACCGCCAGTCCAACCTACGAGCAGTACTTC.

The chain couples TRBV19 to TRBJ2-7, with D possibly TRBD1 on 7 matching bases. The CDR3 runs to 15 residues. Between the trimmed V and J ends, which lost 3 bases and 3 bases, there was a span of 15 bases. Germline V CDR1 and CDR2: LNHDA, SQIVND (reference sequence). The CDR3 region is CASSISAGQNYEQYF. In nucleotides, the CDR3 is TGTGCCAGTAGTATTTCCGCGGGACAGAACTACGAGCAGTACTTC. The full variable domain, rest sourced from reference TRBV19 and TRBJ2-7, is DGGITQSPKYLFRKEGQNVTLSCEQNLNHDAMYWYRQDPGQGLRLIYYSQIVNDFQKGDIAEGYSVSREKKESFPLTVTSAQKNPTAFYLCASSISAGQNYEQYFGPGTRLTVT.

The V and J genes are TRBV19 and TRBJ1-5; D not resolved. Trimming cost V 8 bases and J 0 bases, with 8 bases left between them. The CDR3 covers 13 residues. Germline CDR1 reads LNHDA; CDR2 reads SQIVND (reference sequence). CDR3 DNA sequence: TGTGCCAGTGGACTAAATAGCAATCAGCCCCAGCATTTT. Protein product: CASGLNSNQPQHF.

This rearrangement joins TRBV9 to TRBJ2-2; a weak D match, TRBD2 (7 bases). Germline V gene sequence: CDR1 SGDLS, CDR2 YYNGEE. This CDR3 has 17 amino acids. Trimming stripped 0 bases from V and 6 bases from J, with 18 bases between. For the CDR3, the DNA is TGTGCCAGCAGCGTAGTCGTGGCGGGAGCAGGGGCCGGGGAGCTGTTTTTT. Translation: CASSVVVAGAGAGELFF.

V usage is TRBV7-3 and J usage is TRBJ2-1, with 10 bases lining up with TRBD2. Germline V lookup: CDR1 SGHTA, CDR2 FQGTGA. This CDR3 comprises 16 residues. J lost 4 bases, V lost 0 bases, and 3 bases had no gene match. The CDR3 nucleotides are TGTGCCAGCAGCTTAACCGGGACTAGCGAGTACAATGAGCAGTTCTTC. Its translation: CASSLTGTSEYNEQFF.

The chain recombines TRBV28 with TRBJ1-5; D is undetermined. Looked up from germline, CDR1 is MDHEN and CDR2 is SYDVKM. This CDR3 contains 12 residues. Trimming pared 1 base from V and 10 bases from J, leaving 8 bases between. The CDR3 region is CASSLSTIPQHF. Written as DNA, the CDR3 is TGTGCCAGCAGTTTATCGACTATTCCCCAGCATTTT.

The chain recombines TRBV27 with TRBJ1-2; tentatively, D is TRBD1 (5 bases). Germline V CDR1 and CDR2: MNHEY, SMNVEV (reference sequence). With 6 bases removed from V and 4 bases from J, the gap between germline ends came to 15 bases. The CDR3 totals 14 residues. The DNA of the CDR3 is TGTGCCAGCAGCCTGGACACTCACTCCTATGGCTACACCTTC. This gives the protein CASSLDTHSYGYTF.

The chain uses TRBV2 and TRBJ2-1; the D gene is possibly TRBD1 (5 bases). This CDR3 region has 15 residues. V was trimmed by 5 bases and J by 2 bases, leaving 13 bases between them. Germline CDR1 is SNHLY and CDR2 is FYNNEI. The CDR3 loop reads CASSQGSPTYNEQFF. CDR3 nucleotides: TGTGCCAGCAGTCAGGGATCCCCGACCTACAATGAGCAGTTCTTC. The full variable domain, rest sourced from reference TRBV2 and TRBJ2-1, is EPEVTQTPSHQVTQMGQEVILRCVPISNHLYFYWYRQILGQKVEFLVSFYNNEISEKSEIFDDQFSVERPDGSNFTLKIRSTKLEDSAMYFCASSQGSPTYNEQFFGPGTRLTVL.

CDR3 DNA: TGTGCCAGTAGGTTTGGGGGGGCGGACGGCTACACCTTC. Amino acid sequence: CASRFGGADGYTF. The chain links TRBV19 to TRBJ1-2; tentative D call: TRBD1 (6 bases). Per the germline V gene, CDR1 is LNHDA and CDR2 is SQIVND (reference sequence). V shed 6 bases and J shed 8 bases, with 16 bases lying between them. CDR3 length equals 13 residues.

The chain uses TRBV28 and TRBJ2-7, with D possibly matching TRBD2 (6 bases). The CDR3 length is 15 residues. Germline V gene data show CDR1 as MDHEN and CDR2 as SYDVKM. Trimming took off 8 bases at V and 4 bases at J, with 21 bases between the two ends. This CDR3 is CASCKVRGGWYEQYF. CDR3 bases: TGTGCCAGCTGCAAAGTCCGCGGAGGGTGGTACGAGCAGTACTTC.

The gene calls are TRBV4-1 and TRBJ2-1, with D possibly being TRBD2 (6 bases). Germline V CDR1 and CDR2: MGHRA, YSYEKL. The V and J ends lost 2 bases and 8 bases respectively, with 16 bases between them. The CDR3 is made up of 15 amino acids. In nucleotides, the CDR3 is TGCGCCAGCAGCCAACCCCGGGGGATGAAGCATGAGCAGTTCTTC. This sequence encodes CASSQPRGMKHEQFF.

CDR3 DNA sequence: TGTGCCAGCAGCCCGGCGGGACTAGCGGAATACGAGCAGTACTTC. This gives the protein CASSPAGLAEYEQYF. The rearrangement joins TRBV9 to TRBJ2-7, with TRBD2 matching over 11 bases. The CDR3 has 15 residues. J lost 4 bases, V lost 4 bases, and 7 bases had no gene match. The germline CDR1 and CDR2 sequences are SGDLS and YYNGEE.

This clone was seen just once. V and J are TRBV27 and TRBJ1-3, with D uncertain. CDR3 length: 13 residues. The germline gives CDR1 MNHEY, CDR2 SMNVEV (reference sequence). V lost 0 bases, J lost 4 bases, and 4 bases lay in between. The CDR3 DNA is TGTGCCAGCAGTTTATCACGGGGAAACACCATATATTTT. Residues: CASSLSRGNTIYF.

J is TRBJ1-2 and V is TRBV28; D gene ambiguous. Between the trimmed V and J ends, which lost 4 bases and 8 bases, there was a span of 20 bases. Germline V lookup: CDR1 MDHEN, CDR2 SYDVKM. CDR3 size: 15 residues. The CDR3 DNA follows: TGTGCCAGCAGTTCGTATTCGGGGAGTTGGAGAGGCTACACCTTC. Protein: CASSSYSGSWRGYTF.

V usage is TRBV19 and J usage is TRBJ1-5; D uncertain. The CDR3 length is 13 residues. The germline V and J ends were trimmed by 2 bases and 4 bases, with 6 bases remaining between them. Germline CDR1 and CDR2: LNHDA and SQIVND (reference sequence). The CDR3, as DNA: TGTGCCAGTAGTATAAGCGGAAATCAGCCCCAGCATTTT. Protein sequence: CASSISGNQPQHF.

The chain couples TRBV19 to TRBJ1-1, with D unclear. The V and J ends lost 0 bases and 0 bases respectively, with 11 bases between them. This CDR3 contains 16 residues. CDR1 is LNHDA, CDR2 SQIVND, per germline (reference sequence). In nucleotides, the CDR3 is TGTGCCAGTAGTATAGATCCGCGGGGTTTGAACACTGAAGCTTTCTTT. Its protein is CASSIDPRGLNTEAFF.

This chain links TRBV27 with TRBJ1-5; D is ambiguous. V was clipped by 5 bases and J by 0 bases, with 11 bases between them. Per germline, CDR1 MNHEY and CDR2 SMNVEV (reference sequence). The CDR3 spans 15 residues. In nucleotides, the CDR3 is TGTGCCAGCAGTGGGCGGGGTCATAGCAATCAGCCCCAGCATTTT. Translated, it gives CASSGRGHSNQPQHF.

The chain joins TRBV6-1 to TRBJ2-4; D uncertain. The CDR3 length is 14 residues. CDR1 and CDR2 (germline): MNHNS, SASEGT. The V gene lost 3 bases and the J gene lost 7 bases, with 13 bases spanning the gap. This CDR3 is CASSDIESPNIQYF. CDR3 in DNA: TGTGCCAGCAGTGATATCGAGTCCCCTAACATTCAGTACTTC.

V and J are TRBV15 and TRBJ1-2; 7 bases are a match to TRBD1. Germline-derived CDR1 and CDR2 are LNHNV and YYDKDF (reference sequence). There are 15 residues in the CDR3. V gave up 0 bases and J gave up 5 bases; unmatched junction bases: 6. CDR3 loop: CATSREAQGFYGYTF. The CDR3 coding sequence is TGTGCCACCAGCAGAGAAGCACAGGGGTTTTATGGCTACACCTTC.